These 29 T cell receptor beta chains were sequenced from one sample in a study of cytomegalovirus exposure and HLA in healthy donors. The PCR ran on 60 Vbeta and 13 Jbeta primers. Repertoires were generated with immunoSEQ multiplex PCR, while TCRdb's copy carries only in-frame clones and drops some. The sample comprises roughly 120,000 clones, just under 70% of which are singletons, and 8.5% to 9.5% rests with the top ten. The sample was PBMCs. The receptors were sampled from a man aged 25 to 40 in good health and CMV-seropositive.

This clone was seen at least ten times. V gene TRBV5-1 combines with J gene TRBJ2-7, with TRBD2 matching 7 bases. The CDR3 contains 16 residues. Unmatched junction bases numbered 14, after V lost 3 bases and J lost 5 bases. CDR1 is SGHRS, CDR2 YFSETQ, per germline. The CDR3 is CASSWATSPGIDEQYF. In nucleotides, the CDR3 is TGCGCCAGCAGCTGGGCGACTAGCCCTGGTATAGACGAGCAGTACTTC.

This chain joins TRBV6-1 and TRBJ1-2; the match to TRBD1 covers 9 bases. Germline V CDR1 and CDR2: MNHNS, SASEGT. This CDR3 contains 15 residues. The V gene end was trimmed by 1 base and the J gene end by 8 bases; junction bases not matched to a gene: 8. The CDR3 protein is CASSEGAGTGYGYTF. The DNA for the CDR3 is TGTGCCAGCAGTGAAGGGGCTGGGACAGGGTACGGCTACACCTTC.

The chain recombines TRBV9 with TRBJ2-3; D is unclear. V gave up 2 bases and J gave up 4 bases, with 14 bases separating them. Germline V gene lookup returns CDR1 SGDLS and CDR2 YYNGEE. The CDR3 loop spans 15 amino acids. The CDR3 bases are TGTGCCAGCAGCGTCCAACTCGGTAGTTCAGATACGCAGTATTTT. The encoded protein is CASSVQLGSSDTQYF. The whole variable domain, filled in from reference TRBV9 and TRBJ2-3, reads DSGVTQTPKHLITATGQRVTLRCSPRSGDLSVYWYQQSLDQGLQFLIQYYNGEERAKGNILERFSAQQFPDLHSELNLSSLELGDSALYFCASSVQLGSSDTQYFGPGTRLTVL.

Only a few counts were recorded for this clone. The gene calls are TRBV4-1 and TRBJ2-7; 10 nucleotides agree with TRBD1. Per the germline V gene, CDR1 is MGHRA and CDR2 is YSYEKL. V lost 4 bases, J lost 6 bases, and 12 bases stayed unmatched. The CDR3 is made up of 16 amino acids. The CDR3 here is CASSLRIGDRGSEQYF. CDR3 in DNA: TGCGCCAGCAGCCTGCGTATTGGGGACAGGGGAAGCGAGCAGTACTTC.

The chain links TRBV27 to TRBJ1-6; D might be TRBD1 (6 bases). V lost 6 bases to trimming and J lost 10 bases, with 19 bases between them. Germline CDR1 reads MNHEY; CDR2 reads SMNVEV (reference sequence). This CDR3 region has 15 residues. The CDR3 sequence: CASSPAIRDKSPLHF. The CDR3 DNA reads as TGTGCCAGCAGCCCGGCGATCCGGGACAAATCACCCCTCCACTTT.

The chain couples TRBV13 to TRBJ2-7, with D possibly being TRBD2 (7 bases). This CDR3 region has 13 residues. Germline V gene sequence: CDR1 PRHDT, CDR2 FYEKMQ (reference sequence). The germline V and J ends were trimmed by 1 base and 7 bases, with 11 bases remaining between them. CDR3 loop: CASSLVRGGEQYV. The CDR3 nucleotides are TGTGCCAGCAGCTTAGTCAGGGGAGGGGAGCAGTACGTC.

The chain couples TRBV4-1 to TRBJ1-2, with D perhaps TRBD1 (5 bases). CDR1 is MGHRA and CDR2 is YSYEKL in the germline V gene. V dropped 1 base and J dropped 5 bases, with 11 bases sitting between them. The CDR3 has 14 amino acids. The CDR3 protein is CASSQATGEYGYTF. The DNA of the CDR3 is TGCGCCAGCAGCCAAGCAACAGGTGAATATGGCTACACCTTC.

CDR3 loop: CANPTGGGTEAFF. Written as DNA, the CDR3 is TGTGCTAACCCAACAGGGGGGGGAACTGAAGCTTTCTTT. This chain connects TRBV7-7 to TRBJ1-1; 8 nucleotides align to TRBD1. Germline assignment: CDR1 SSHAT and CDR2 FNYEAQ (reference sequence). The CDR3 length is 13 residues.

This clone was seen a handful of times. The DNA of the CDR3 is TGTGCCAGCAGCTTAGATGGGACAGTTGCCTCCTACGAGCAGTACTTC. Translation: CASSLDGTVASYEQYF. J is TRBJ2-7 and V is TRBV13; 7 positions agree with TRBD1. Trimming at V came to 1 base and at J to 0 bases, leaving 6 bases not matched to a gene. Germline-derived CDR1 and CDR2 are PRHDT and FYEKMQ (reference sequence). The length of the CDR3 is 16 residues. Filled out from reference TRBV13 and TRBJ2-7, the complete variable domain reads AAGVIQSPRHLIKEKRETATLKCYPIPRHDTVYWYQQGPGQDPQFLISFYEKMQSDKGSIPDRFSAQQFSDYHSELNMSSLELGDSALYFCASSLDGTVASYEQYFGPGTRLTVT.

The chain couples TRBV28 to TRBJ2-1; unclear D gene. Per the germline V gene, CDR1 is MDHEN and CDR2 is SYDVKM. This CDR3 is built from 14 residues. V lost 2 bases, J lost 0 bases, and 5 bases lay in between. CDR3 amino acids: CASSLLDSYNEQFF. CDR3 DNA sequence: TGTGCCAGCAGTTTACTAGACTCCTACAATGAGCAGTTCTTC. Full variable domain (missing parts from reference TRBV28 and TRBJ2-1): DVKVTQSSRYLVKRTGEKVFLECVQDMDHENMFWYRQDPGLGLRLIYFSYDVKMKEKGDIPEGYSVSREKKERFSLILESASTNQTSMYLCASSLLDSYNEQFFGPGTRLTVL.

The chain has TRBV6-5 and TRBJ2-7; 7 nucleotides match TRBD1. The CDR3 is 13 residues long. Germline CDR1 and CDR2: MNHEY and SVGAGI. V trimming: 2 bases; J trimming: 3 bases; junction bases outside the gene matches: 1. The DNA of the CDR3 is TGTGCCAGCAGTTACAGGGGGCTCTACGAGCAGTACTTC. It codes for CASSYRGLYEQYF.

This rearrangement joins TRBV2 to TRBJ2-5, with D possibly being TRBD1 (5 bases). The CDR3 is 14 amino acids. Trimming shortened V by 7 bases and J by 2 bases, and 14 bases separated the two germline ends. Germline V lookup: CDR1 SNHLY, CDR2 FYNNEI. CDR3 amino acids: CASTTDKPQETQYF. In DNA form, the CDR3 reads TGTGCCAGCACGACGGACAAACCGCAAGAGACCCAGTACTTC.

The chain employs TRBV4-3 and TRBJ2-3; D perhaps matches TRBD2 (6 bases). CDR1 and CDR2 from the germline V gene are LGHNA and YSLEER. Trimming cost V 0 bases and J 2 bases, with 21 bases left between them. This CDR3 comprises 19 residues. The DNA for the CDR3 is TGCGCCAGCAGCCAAGAACGACCCTACTCCGCGGGGCCCACAGATACGCAGTATTTT. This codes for CASSQERPYSAGPTDTQYF.

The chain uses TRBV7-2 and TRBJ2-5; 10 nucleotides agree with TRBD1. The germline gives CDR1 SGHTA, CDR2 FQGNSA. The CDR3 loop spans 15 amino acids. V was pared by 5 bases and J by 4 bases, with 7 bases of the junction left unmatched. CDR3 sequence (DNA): TGTGCCAGCAGCCAAAGACAGGGGGCGGGAGAGACCCAGTACTTC. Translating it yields CASSQRQGAGETQYF.

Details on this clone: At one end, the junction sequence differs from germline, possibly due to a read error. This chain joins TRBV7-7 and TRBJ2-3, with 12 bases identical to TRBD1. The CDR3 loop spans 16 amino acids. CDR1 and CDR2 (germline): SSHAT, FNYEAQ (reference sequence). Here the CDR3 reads CASSQGQGAFTDTQYF. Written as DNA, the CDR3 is TGTGCTAGCAGCCAGGGACAGGGGGCCTTCACAGATACGCAGTATTTT. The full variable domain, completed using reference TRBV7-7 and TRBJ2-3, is GAGVSQSPRYKVTKRGQDVTLRCDPISSHATLYWYQQALGQGPEFLTYFNYEAQPDKSGLPSDRFSAERPEGSISTLTIQRTEQRDSAMYRCASSQGQGAFTDTQYFGPGTRLTVL.

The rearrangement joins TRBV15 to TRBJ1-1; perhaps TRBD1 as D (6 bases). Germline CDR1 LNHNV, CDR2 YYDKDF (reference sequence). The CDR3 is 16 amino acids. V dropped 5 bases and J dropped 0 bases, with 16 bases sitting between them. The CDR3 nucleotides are TGTGCCACCAGCGCTCGCCTAACAGGGTTGAACACTGAAGCTTTCTTT. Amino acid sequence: CATSARLTGLNTEAFF.

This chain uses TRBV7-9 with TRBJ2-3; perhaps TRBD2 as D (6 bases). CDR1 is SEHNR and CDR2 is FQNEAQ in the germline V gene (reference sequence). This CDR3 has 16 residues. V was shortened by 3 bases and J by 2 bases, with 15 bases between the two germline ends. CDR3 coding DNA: TGTGCCAGCAGCTTTTGGTCAGGGAGGAACACAGATACGCAGTATTTT. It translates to CASSFWSGRNTDTQYF.

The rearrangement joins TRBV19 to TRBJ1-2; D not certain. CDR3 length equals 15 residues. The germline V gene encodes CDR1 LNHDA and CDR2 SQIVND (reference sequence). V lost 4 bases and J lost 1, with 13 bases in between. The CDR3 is CASSTLRGLNYGYTF. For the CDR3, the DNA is TGTGCCAGTAGTACCCTTAGAGGGCTTAACTATGGCTACACCTTC.

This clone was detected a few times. CDR3 protein: CASSSQGNSYEQYV. As DNA, the CDR3 is TGTGCTAGCAGCTCCCAGGGTAACTCCTACGAGCAGTACGTC. This chain links TRBV7-7 with TRBJ2-7; possible D gene TRBD1, 5 bases. The CDR3 runs 14 residues. Germline V lookup: CDR1 SSHAT, CDR2 FNYEAQ (reference sequence).

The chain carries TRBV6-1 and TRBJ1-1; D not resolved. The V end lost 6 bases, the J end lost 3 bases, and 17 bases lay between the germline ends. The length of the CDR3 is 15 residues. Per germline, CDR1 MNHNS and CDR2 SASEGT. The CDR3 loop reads CASRYYPLSDTEAFF. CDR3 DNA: TGTGCCAGCAGATATTACCCCTTGAGCGACACTGAAGCTTTCTTT.

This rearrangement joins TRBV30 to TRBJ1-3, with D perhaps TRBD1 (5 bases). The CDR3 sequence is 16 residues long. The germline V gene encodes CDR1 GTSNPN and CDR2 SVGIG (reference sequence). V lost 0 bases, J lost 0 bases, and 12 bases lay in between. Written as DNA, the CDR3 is TGTGCCTGGAGTGTACGGGGGGTTTACTCTGGAAACACCATATATTTT. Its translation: CAWSVRGVYSGNTIYF. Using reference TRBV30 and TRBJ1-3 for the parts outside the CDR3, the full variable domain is SQTIHQWPATLVQPVGSPLSLECTVEGTSNPNLYWYRQAAGRGLQLLFYSVGIGQISSEVPQNLSASRPQDRQFILSSKKLLLSDSGFYLCAWSVRGVYSGNTIYFGEGSWLTVV.

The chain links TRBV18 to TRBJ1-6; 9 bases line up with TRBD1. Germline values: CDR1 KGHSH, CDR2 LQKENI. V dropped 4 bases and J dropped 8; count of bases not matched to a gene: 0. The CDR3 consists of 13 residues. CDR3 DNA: TGTGCCAGCTCACGGGACAGGGATTCACCCCTCCACTTT. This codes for CASSRDRDSPLHF. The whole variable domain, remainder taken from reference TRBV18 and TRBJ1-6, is NAGVMQNPRHLVRRRGQEARLRCSPMKGHSHVYWYRQLPEEGLKFMVYLQKENIIDESGMPKERFSAEFPKEGPSILRIQQVVRGDSAAYFCASSRDRDSPLHFGNGTRLTVT.

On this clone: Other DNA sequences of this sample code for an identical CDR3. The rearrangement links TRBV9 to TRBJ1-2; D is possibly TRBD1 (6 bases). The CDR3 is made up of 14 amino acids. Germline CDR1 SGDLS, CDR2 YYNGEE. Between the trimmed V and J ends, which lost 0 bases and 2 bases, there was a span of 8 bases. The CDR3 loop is CASSVGQGNYGYTF. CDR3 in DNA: TGTGCCAGCAGCGTAGGCCAGGGGAACTATGGCTACACCTTC.

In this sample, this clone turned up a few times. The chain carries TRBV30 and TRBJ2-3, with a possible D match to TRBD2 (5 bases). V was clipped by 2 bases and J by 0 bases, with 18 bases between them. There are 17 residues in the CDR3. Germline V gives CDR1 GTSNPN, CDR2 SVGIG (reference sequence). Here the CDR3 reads CAWSLNGGPVSTDTQYF. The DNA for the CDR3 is TGTGCCTGGAGTCTGAATGGCGGGCCTGTTAGCACAGATACGCAGTATTTT.

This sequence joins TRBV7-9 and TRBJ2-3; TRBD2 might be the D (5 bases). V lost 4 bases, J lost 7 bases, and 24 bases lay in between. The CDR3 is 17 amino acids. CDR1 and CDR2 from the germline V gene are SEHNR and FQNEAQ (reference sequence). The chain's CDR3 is CASSSPSPPARRHTQYF. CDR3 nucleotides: TGTGCCAGCAGCTCCCCCTCTCCTCCAGCACGGAGGCATACGCAGTATTTT.

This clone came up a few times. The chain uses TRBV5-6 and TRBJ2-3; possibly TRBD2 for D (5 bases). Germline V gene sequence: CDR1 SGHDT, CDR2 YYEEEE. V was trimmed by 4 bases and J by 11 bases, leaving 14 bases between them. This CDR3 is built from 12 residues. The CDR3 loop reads CASSQEALRQYF. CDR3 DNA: TGTGCCAGCAGCCAGGAGGCGCTTAGGCAGTATTTT.

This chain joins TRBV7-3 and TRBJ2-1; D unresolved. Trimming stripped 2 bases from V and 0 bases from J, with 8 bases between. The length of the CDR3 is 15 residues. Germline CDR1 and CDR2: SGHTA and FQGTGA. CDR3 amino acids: CASSLRHNSYNEQFF. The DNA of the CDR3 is TGTGCCAGCAGCTTACGCCACAACTCCTACAATGAGCAGTTCTTC.

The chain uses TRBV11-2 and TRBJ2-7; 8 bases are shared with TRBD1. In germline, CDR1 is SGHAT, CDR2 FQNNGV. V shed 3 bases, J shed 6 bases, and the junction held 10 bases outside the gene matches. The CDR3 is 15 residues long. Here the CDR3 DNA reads TGTGCCAGCAGCTTTCCCGGACAGGGAACGATCGAGCAGTACTTC. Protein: CASSFPGQGTIEQYF. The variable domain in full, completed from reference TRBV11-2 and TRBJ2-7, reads EAGVAQSPRYKIIEKRQSVAFWCNPISGHATLYWYQQILGQGPKLLIQFQNNGVVDDSQLPKDRFSAERLKGVDSTLKIQPAKLEDSAVYLCASSFPGQGTIEQYFGPGTRLTVT.

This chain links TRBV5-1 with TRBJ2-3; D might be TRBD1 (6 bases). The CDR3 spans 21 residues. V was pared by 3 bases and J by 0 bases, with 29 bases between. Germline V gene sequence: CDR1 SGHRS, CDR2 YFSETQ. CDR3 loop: CASSYPPTGVRPDFSTDTQYF. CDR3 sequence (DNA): TGCGCCAGCAGCTACCCCCCGACAGGAGTCAGACCCGACTTTAGCACAGATACGCAGTATTTT.